Listed here are 4 T cell receptor beta chains from one sample, sequenced in a study of blood T cell repertoires in COVID-19. Data came from immunoSEQ multiplex PCR; TCRdb stores just in-frame clones and leaves some out. The sample contains about 180,000 clones, 81% of which appear only once. Sequencing was performed on peripheral blood. These receptors all come from an elderly woman with COVID-19, enrolled during active disease.

This rearrangement joins TRBV29-1 to TRBJ2-5; perhaps TRBD1 as D (6 bases). Germline CDR1 and CDR2: SQVTM and ANQGSEA. Trimming cost V 1 base and J 1 base, with 13 bases left between them. The CDR3 is 15 amino acids. The CDR3 bases are TGCAGCGTTGAAGGGGCAGGGGAGTCCCAAGAGACCCAGTACTTC. It encodes CSVEGAGESQETQYF.

J is TRBJ2-7 and V is TRBV5-1; possibly TRBD2 for D (5 bases). Deletions cut 0 bases from V and 7 bases from J, with 14 bases between. The germline V gene encodes CDR1 SGHRS and CDR2 YFSETQ. CDR3 size: 14 residues. CDR3 region: CASSLDPPPGEQYF. CDR3 sequence (DNA): TGCGCCAGCAGCTTGGACCCCCCCCCGGGGGAGCAGTACTTC.

This chain links TRBV30 with TRBJ1-2, with no clear D. Deletions cut 2 bases from V and 5 bases from J, with 9 bases between. This CDR3 spans 12 amino acids. Germline V gene lookup returns CDR1 GTSNPN and CDR2 SVGIG (reference sequence). The DNA of the CDR3 is TGTGCCTGGAGTCGGGATCGGTATGGCTACACCTTC. It specifies CAWSRDRYGYTF.

V and J are TRBV6-2 or TRBV6-3 and TRBJ2-1; D ambiguous. V shed 5 bases and J shed 3 bases, with 14 bases lying between them. Germline CDR1 MNHEY, CDR2 SVGEGT. The CDR3 is 15 residues long. CDR3 in DNA: TGTGCCAGCAGTCCCCGGGTTTCTGGCTACAATGAGCAGTTCTTC. Protein sequence: CASSPRVSGYNEQFF.